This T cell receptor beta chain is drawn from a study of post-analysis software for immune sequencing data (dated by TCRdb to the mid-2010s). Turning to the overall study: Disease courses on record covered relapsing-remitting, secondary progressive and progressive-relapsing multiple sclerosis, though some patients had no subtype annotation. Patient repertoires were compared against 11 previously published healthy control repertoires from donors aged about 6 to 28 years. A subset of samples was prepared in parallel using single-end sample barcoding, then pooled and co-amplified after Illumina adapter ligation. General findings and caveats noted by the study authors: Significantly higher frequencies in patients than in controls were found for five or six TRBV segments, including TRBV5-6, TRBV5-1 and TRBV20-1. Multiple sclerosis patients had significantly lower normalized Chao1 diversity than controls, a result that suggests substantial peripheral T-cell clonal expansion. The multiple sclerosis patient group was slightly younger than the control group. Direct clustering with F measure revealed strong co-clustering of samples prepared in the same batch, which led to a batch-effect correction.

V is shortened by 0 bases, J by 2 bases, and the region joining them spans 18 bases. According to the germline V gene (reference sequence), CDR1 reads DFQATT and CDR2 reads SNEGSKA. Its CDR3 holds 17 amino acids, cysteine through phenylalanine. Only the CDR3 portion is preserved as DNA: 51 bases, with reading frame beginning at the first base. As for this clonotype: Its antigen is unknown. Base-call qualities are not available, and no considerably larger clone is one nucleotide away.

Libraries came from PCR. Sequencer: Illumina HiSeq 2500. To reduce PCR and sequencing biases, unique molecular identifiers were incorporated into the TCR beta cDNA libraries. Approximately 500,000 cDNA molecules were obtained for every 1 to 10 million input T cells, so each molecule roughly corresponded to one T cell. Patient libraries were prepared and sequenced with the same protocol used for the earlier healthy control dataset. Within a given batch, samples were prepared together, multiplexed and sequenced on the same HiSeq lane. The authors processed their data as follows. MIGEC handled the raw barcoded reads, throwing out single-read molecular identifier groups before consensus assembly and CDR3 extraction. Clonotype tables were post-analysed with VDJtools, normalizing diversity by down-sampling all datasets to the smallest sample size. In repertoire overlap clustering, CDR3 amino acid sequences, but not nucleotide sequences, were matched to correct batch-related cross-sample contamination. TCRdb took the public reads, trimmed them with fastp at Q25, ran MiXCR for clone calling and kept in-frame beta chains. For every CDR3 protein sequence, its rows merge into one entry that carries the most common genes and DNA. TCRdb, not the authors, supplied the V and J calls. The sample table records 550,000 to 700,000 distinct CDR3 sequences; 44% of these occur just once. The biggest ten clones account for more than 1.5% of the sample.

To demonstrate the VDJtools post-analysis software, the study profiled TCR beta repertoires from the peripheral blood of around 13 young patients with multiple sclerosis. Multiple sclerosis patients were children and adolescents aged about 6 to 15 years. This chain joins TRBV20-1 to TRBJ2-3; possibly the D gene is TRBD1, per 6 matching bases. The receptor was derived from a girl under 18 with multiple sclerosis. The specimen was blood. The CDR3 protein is CSARDSWPGQLTDTQYF. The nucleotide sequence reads TGCAGTGCTAGAGACAGTTGGCCGGGACAACTCACAGATACGCAGTATTTT.